This T cell receptor (beta chain) derives from a study of T cell responses to AZD1222 COVID-19 vaccine. Study results and caveats: No day 14 peak samples; only post-peak repertoires were characterized. The donor cohort was predominantly white British with a female majority, and clonal diversity may have been underestimated.

Trimming shortened V by 5 bases and J by 6 bases, and 14 bases separated the two germline ends. Looked up from germline, CDR1 is SGHDT and CDR2 is YYEEEE. CDR3 size: 14 residues. Turning to this clone: Antigen unknown.

Method: immunoSEQ multiplex PCR; TCRdb's copy keeps in-frame clones and lacks some. The sample lists 70,000 to 75,000 clones, about 78% occurring once. Sequencing was performed on peripheral blood, taken 28 days after the second AZD1222 dose. The source of this sequence is an adult who received the AZD1222 COVID-19 vaccine. The chain uses TRBV5-6 and TRBJ1-4; weak D call: TRBD1 (6 bases). CDR3 sequence: CASSSEGEDEKLFF. For the CDR3, the DNA is TGTGCCAGCAGTTCGGAGGGGGAGGATGAAAAACTGTTTTTT.